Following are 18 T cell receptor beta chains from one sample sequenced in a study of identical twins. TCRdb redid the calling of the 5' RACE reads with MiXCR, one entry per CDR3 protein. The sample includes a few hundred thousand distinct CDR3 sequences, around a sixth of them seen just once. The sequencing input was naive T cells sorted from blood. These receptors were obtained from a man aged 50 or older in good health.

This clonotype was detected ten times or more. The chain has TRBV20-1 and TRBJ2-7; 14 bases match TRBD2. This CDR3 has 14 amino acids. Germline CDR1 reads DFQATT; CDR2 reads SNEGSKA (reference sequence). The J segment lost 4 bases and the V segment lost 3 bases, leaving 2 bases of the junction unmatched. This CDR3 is CSASGLAGGYEQYF. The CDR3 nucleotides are TGCAGTGCTAGTGGACTAGCGGGAGGTTACGAGCAGTACTTC.

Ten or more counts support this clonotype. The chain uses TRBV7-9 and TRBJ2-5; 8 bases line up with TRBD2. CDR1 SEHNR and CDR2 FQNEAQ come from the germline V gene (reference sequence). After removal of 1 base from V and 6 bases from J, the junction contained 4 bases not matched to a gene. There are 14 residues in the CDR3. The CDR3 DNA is TGTGCCAGCAGCTTAGGGTTTAGCGGGAAGACCCAGTACTTC. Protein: CASSLGFSGKTQYF.

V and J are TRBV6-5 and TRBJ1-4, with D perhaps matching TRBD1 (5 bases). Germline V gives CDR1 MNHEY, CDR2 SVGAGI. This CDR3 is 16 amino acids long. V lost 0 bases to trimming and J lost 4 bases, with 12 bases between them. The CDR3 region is CASSYSGGSGNEKLFF. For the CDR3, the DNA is TGTGCCAGCAGTTACTCGGGGGGGTCGGGTAATGAAAAACTGTTTTTT.

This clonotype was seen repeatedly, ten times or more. Written as DNA, the CDR3 is TGCGCCAGCAGCCAACCATCAGGGGGCCTACAAGAGACCCAGTACTTC. Translated, it gives CASSQPSGGLQETQYF. The rearrangement links TRBV4-1 to TRBJ2-5; 8 positions match TRBD1. Trimming cost V 2 bases and J 2 bases; bases outside gene matches: 7. This CDR3 is built from 16 residues. CDR1 MGHRA and CDR2 YSYEKL come from the germline V gene.

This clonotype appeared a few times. The CDR3 reads CASSPKGVGSYNEQFF. The CDR3 bases are TGTGCCAGCTCACCGAAAGGGGTGGGGTCCTACAATGAGCAGTTCTTC. The chain uses TRBV18 and TRBJ2-1, with a possible D match to TRBD1 (5 bases). Germline CDR1 reads KGHSH; CDR2 reads LQKENI. Trimming left V 3 bases short and J 1 base short, with 13 bases between. This CDR3 has 16 residues.

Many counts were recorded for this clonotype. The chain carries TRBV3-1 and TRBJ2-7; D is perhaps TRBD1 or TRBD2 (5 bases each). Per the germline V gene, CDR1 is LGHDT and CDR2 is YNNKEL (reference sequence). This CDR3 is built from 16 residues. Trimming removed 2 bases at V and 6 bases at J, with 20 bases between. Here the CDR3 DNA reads TGTGCCAGCAGCCAACCTACGGGGCACCGGCCCTCCGAGCAGTACTTC. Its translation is CASSQPTGHRPSEQYF.

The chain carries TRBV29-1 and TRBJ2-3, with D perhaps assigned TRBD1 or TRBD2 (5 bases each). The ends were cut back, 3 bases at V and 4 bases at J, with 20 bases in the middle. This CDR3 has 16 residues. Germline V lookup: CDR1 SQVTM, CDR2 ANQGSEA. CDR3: CSVDGVAAGSADTQYF. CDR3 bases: TGCAGCGTTGATGGGGTGGCGGCAGGGAGCGCAGATACGCAGTATTTT.

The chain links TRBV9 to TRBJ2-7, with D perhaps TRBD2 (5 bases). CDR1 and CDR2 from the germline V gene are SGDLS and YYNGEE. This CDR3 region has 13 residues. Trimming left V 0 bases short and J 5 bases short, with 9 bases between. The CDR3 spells CASSVGGLNEQYF. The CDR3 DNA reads TGTGCCAGCAGCGTAGGAGGGTTGAACGAGCAGTACTTC.

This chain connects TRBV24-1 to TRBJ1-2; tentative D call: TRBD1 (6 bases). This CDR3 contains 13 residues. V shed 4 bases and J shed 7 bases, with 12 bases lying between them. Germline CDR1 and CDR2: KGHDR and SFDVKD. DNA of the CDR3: TGTGCCACCAGTGACCTCGGACAGAGTGGCTACACCTTC. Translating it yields CATSDLGQSGYTF.

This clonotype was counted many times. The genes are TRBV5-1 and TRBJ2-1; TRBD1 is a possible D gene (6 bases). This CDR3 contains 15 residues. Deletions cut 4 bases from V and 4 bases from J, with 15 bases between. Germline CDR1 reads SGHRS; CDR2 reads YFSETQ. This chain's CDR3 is CASSVQGVGYNEQFF. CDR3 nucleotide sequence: TGCGCCAGCAGCGTACAGGGTGTGGGGTACAATGAGCAGTTCTTC.

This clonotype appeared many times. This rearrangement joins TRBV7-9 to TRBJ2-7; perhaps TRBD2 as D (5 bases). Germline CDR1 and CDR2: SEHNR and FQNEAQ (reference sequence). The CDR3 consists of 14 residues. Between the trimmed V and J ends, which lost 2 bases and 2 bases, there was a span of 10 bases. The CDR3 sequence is CASSLISGAYEQYF. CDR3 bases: TGTGCCAGCAGCTTAATCTCCGGGGCCTACGAGCAGTACTTC.

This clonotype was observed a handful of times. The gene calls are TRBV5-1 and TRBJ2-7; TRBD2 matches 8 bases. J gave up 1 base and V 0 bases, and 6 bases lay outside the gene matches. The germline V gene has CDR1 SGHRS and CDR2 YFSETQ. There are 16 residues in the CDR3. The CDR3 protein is CASSLAPSGGSYEQYF. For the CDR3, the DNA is TGCGCCAGCAGCTTGGCCCCAAGCGGGGGATCCTACGAGCAGTACTTC.

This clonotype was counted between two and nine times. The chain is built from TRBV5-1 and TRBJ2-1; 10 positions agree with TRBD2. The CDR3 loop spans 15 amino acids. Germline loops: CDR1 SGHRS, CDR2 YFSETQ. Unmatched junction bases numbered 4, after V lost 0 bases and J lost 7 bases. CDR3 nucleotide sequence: TGCGCCAGCAGCTTGGATCTAGCGGGAGCAAATGAGCAGTTCTTC. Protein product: CASSLDLAGANEQFF.

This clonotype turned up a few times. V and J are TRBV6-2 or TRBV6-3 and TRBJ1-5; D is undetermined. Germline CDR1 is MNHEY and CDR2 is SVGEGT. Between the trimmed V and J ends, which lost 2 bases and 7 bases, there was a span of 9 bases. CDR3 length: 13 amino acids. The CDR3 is CASSYVTSQPQHF. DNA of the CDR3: TGTGCCAGCAGTTACGTGACAAGCCAGCCCCAGCATTTT.

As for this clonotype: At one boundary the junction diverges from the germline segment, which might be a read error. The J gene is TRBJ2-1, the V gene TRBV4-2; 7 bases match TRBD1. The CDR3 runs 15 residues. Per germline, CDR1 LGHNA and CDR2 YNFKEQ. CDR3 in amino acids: CASSQEGDSYDEQFF. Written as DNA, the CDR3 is TGTGCCAGCAGCCAAGAAGGGGACAGCTACGATGAGCAGTTCTTC.

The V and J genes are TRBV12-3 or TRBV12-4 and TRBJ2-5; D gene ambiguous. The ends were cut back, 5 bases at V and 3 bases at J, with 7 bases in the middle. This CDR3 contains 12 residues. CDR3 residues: CASSEQKETQYF. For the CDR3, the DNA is TGTGCCAGCAGTGAACAGAAAGAGACCCAGTACTTC.

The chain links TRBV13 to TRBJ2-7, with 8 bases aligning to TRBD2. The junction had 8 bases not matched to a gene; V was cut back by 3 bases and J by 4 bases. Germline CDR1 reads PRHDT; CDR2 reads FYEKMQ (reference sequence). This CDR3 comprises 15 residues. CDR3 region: CASSLAQRERYEQYF. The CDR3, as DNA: TGTGCCAGCAGCTTGGCCCAGCGGGAGAGATACGAGCAGTACTTC.

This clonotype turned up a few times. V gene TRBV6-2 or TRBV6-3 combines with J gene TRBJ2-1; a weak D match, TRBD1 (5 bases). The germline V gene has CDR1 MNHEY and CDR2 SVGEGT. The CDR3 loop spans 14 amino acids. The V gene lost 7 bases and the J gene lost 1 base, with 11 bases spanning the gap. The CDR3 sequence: CASIAAGSYNEQFF. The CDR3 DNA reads TGTGCCAGCATCGCGGCAGGGTCCTACAATGAGCAGTTCTTC.